Presented here are 24 T cell receptor beta chains from one specimen sequenced in a study of blood T cell repertoires in COVID-19. Assay used: immunoSEQ multiplex PCR; TCRdb lists only in-frame clones, some missing. The top ten clones hold over 1.2% of a sample with hundreds of thousands of clones, over 80% of them seen once. The material sequenced was peripheral blood. The receptors stem from a woman aged 40 to 50 who had recovered from COVID-19.

The chain joins TRBV11-2 to TRBJ2-7; 7 positions match TRBD1. V lost 5 bases to trimming and J lost 3 bases; unmatched junction nucleotides: 7. CDR1 and CDR2 from the germline V gene are SGHAT and FQNNGV. The CDR3 runs to 14 residues. This CDR3 is CASSQDRAVYEQYF. In DNA, the CDR3 is TGTGCCAGCAGCCAAGACAGGGCGGTCTACGAGCAGTACTTC.

This rearrangement joins TRBV5-1 to TRBJ1-3, with D tentatively TRBD1 (6 bases). Trimming stripped 1 base from V and 8 bases from J, with 13 bases between. The CDR3 consists of 14 residues. Germline CDR1 reads SGHRS; CDR2 reads YFSETQ. The CDR3 is CASSLSGGPDTIYF. The DNA of the CDR3 is TGCGCCAGCAGCTTGAGCGGGGGCCCGGACACCATATATTTT.

The J gene is TRBJ1-2, the V gene TRBV23-1, with D perhaps matching TRBD1 (6 bases). TRBV23-1 is an ORF; its function is uncertain. CDR3 length: 14 residues. The V gene lost 2 bases and the J gene lost 2 bases, with 9 bases spanning the gap. The CDR3 here is CASSQVGHNYGYTF. The CDR3 DNA follows: TGCGCCAGCAGTCAAGTGGGACACAACTATGGCTACACCTTC.

The chain couples TRBV5-1 to TRBJ2-7, with 7 bases aligning to TRBD1. Per germline, CDR1 SGHRS and CDR2 YFSETQ. The V and J ends lost 0 bases and 3 bases, in that order; junction bases with no gene match: 6. This CDR3 has 15 residues. CDR3 coding DNA: TGCGCCAGCAGCTTGGGACAGGGAGTAAACTACGAGCAGTACTTC. Its protein product is CASSLGQGVNYEQYF.

The V call is TRBV9, the J call TRBJ1-5, with 8 bases fitting TRBD1. J gave up 6 bases and V 0 bases, and 8 bases lay outside the gene matches. CDR3 length: 16 amino acids. CDR1 and CDR2 from the germline V gene are SGDLS and YYNGEE. CDR3 nucleotides: TGTGCCAGCAGCGTAGGAGCGGGACAGGACGGTCAGCCCCAGCATTTT. It yields the protein CASSVGAGQDGQPQHF.

This sequence joins TRBV2 and TRBJ1-5, with TRBD1 matching over 7 bases. The trim removed 4 bases at V and 9 bases at J, leaving 15 bases unmatched. The CDR3 loop spans 16 amino acids. CDR1 and CDR2 from the germline V gene are SNHLY and FYNNEI. The CDR3 sequence is CASSADRITPRRPQHF. Here the CDR3 DNA reads TGTGCCAGCAGTGCGGACAGGATTACCCCCCGCCGGCCCCAGCATTTT.

The J gene is TRBJ2-5, the V gene TRBV3-1 (or the pseudogene TRBV3-2); maybe TRBD1 (6 bases). Germline V gene data show CDR1 as LGHDT and CDR2 as YNNKEL (reference sequence). Trimming removed 6 bases at V and 5 bases at J, with 13 bases between. This CDR3 has 13 residues. This CDR3 reads CASSQGNRETQYF. CDR3 bases: TGTGCCAGCAGTCAGGGGAATAGGGAGACCCAGTACTTC.

The rearrangement links TRBV29-1 to TRBJ2-7; D is ambiguous. CDR3 length equals 11 residues. CDR1 SQVTM and CDR2 ANQGSEA come from the germline V gene. V was cut by 5 bases and J by 5 bases, with 10 bases left in between. For the CDR3, the DNA is TGCAGCGTTACAACTAACCACGAGCAGTACTTC. Residues: CSVTTNHEQYF.

The genes are TRBV5-4 and TRBJ2-7, with 8 bases aligning to TRBD1. CDR1 is SGHNT, CDR2 YYREEE, per germline (reference sequence). The trim removed 3 bases at V and 6 bases at J, leaving 11 bases unmatched. CDR3 length: 15 residues. CDR3 loop: CASSSLTGGRIEQYF. Written as DNA, the CDR3 is TGTGCCAGCAGCTCGCTTACAGGGGGAAGGATCGAGCAGTACTTC.

Comments on this clone: The conserved final phenylalanine or tryptophan is absent from the CDR3, which likely points to a read error. The limits of the CDR3 on the DNA are not certain, so only TCRdb's listed CDR3 is given. The chain combines TRBV6-5 with TRBJ2-7; the table names TRBD1, a call not compared with the DNA. Counting both end residues, the CDR3 totals 11 amino acids. Germline assignment: CDR1 MNHEY and CDR2 SVGAGI. The CDR3 spells CASSMGQGADS.

The genes are TRBV24-1 and TRBJ1-2; D is ambiguous. The length of the CDR3 is 13 residues. CDR1 and CDR2 (germline): KGHDR, SFDVKD. V dropped 11 bases and J dropped 3 bases, with 15 bases sitting between them. CDR3: CAISRGEDYGYTF. The CDR3 DNA follows: TGTGCCATCTCCCGCGGGGAGGACTATGGCTACACCTTC.

The chain links TRBV10-3 to TRBJ1-1; D is unclear. V lost 8 bases and J lost 4, with 14 bases in between. Germline V CDR1 and CDR2: ENHRY, SYGVKD. The CDR3 totals 13 residues. CDR3 bases: TGTGCCATCCAAGATGCCGGCGGCACTGAAGCTTTCTTT. It specifies CAIQDAGGTEAFF.

V is TRBV7-2 and J is TRBJ2-2; D is uncertain. The CDR3 sequence is 14 residues long. Germline CDR1 is SGHTA and CDR2 is FQGNSA. V lost 0 bases and J 4 bases, leaving 6 bases between the germline ends. CDR3 loop: CASSLALGTGELFF. Written as DNA, the CDR3 is TGTGCCAGCAGCTTAGCGCTCGGCACCGGGGAGCTGTTTTTT. The complete variable domain, with remaining parts taken from reference TRBV7-2 and TRBJ2-2, reads GAGVSQSPSNKVTEKGKDVELRCDPISGHTALYWYRQSLGQGLEFLIYFQGNSAPDKSGLPSDRFSAERTGGSVSTLTIQRTQQEDSAVYLCASSLALGTGELFFGEGSRLTVL.

The V call is TRBV5-1, the J call TRBJ1-1; 8 nucleotides agree with TRBD1. Trimming cost V 4 bases and J 1 base; bases outside gene matches: 6. CDR1 SGHRS and CDR2 YFSETQ come from the germline V gene. This CDR3 comprises 15 residues. CDR3 sequence (DNA): TGCGCCAGCAGCCGCTCGACAGGGGAGAACACTGAAGCTTTCTTT. Encoded protein: CASSRSTGENTEAFF.

The chain uses TRBV6-5 and TRBJ1-4, with D maybe TRBD1 (5 bases). Germline CDR1 and CDR2: MNHEY and SVGAGI. V dropped 5 bases and J dropped 4 bases, with 8 bases sitting between them. The CDR3 is 13 amino acids. The CDR3 DNA reads as TGTGCCAGCAGTCCTGGACATAATGAAAAACTGTTTTTT. It codes for CASSPGHNEKLFF.

V and J are TRBV5-4 and TRBJ1-1; 8 bases are a match to TRBD1. Germline V gene lookup returns CDR1 SGHNT and CDR2 YYREEE (reference sequence). The ends lost 3 bases at V and 4 bases at J; junction bases unmatched: 14. The CDR3 is 17 residues long. The CDR3 DNA reads as TGTGCCAGCAGCTCGGGACAGGACCTTTTAGGGAGCACTGAAGCTTTCTTT. Its translation: CASSSGQDLLGSTEAFF. Combining the CDR3 with reference TRBV5-4 and TRBJ1-1 gives the whole variable domain ETGVTQSPTHLIKTRGQQVTLRCSSQSGHNTVSWYQQALGQGPQFIFQYYREEENGRGNFPPRFSGLQFPNYSSELNVNALELDDSALYLCASSSGQDLLGSTEAFFGQGTRLTVV.

CDR3 nucleotide sequence: TGTGCCAGCAGCCCCTCTTGGGGGCACACCTACAATGAGCAGTTCTTC. Its translation: CASSPSWGHTYNEQFF. The rearrangement joins TRBV3-1 (or the pseudogene TRBV3-2) to TRBJ2-1, with D possibly matching TRBD1 (6 bases). The V and J ends lost 4 bases and 2 bases respectively, with 15 bases between them. Germline V gene lookup returns CDR1 LGHDT and CDR2 YNNKEL (reference sequence). CDR3 length: 16 residues.

This clone was picked up one time. V is TRBV7-9 and J is TRBJ1-2; D may be TRBD1 (6 bases). The CDR3 has 14 residues. V was pared by 1 base and J by 7 bases, with 13 bases between. The germline gives CDR1 SEHNR, CDR2 FQNEAQ (reference sequence). The CDR3 here is CASSLGQGRRGYTF. The DNA of the CDR3 is TGTGCCAGCAGCTTAGGGCAGGGGAGACGTGGCTACACCTTC.

The chain is built from TRBV25-1 and TRBJ2-7; D not certain. CDR3 length equals 14 residues. Germline values: CDR1 MGHDK, CDR2 SYGVNS. V dropped 3 bases and J dropped 0 bases, with 9 bases sitting between them. The CDR3 region has the DNA TGTGCCAGCAGTGATGTCAGATCCTCCTACGAGCAGTACTTC. Translating gives CASSDVRSSYEQYF.

This clone occurred a few times. J is TRBJ1-1 and V is TRBV7-9; 12 nucleotides align to TRBD1. The CDR3 covers 15 residues. After removal of 4 bases from V and 4 bases from J, the junction contained 4 bases not matched to a gene. Germline CDR1 reads SEHNR; CDR2 reads FQNEAQ (reference sequence). The CDR3 is CASSSGQGAGTEAFF. The CDR3 DNA reads as TGTGCCAGCAGCTCGGGACAGGGGGCAGGCACTGAAGCTTTCTTT.

The chain combines TRBV6-5 with TRBJ2-5, with 7 positions matching TRBD1. Germline V gene sequence: CDR1 MNHEY, CDR2 SVGAGI. This CDR3 is built from 13 residues. The V and J ends lost 7 bases and 5 bases, in that order; junction bases with no gene match: 7. The CDR3 DNA reads as TGTGCCAGCAAAAGAGGGGGCATCGAGACCCAGTACTTC. It is translated as CASKRGGIETQYF.

V gene TRBV18 combines with J gene TRBJ1-1; 8 nucleotides agree with TRBD1. The CDR3 contains 16 residues. CDR1 and CDR2 (germline): KGHSH, LQKENI. Trimming removed 1 base from V and 4 bases from J; junction bases left unmatched: 8. The CDR3 DNA is TGTGCCAGCTCACCACGTGCAGGGGGCGGGGGCACTGAAGCTTTCTTT. This translates into CASSPRAGGGGTEAFF.

The chain couples TRBV7-9 to TRBJ1-2, with 7 bases fitting TRBD1. CDR1 and CDR2 (germline): SEHNR, FQNEAQ (reference sequence). This CDR3 region has 16 residues. V shed 5 bases and J 2 bases; nucleotides not matched to a gene: 11. The chain's CDR3 is CASSTRQGGTNYGYTF. CDR3 coding DNA: TGTGCCAGCAGCACTCGACAGGGAGGAACCAACTATGGCTACACCTTC. Complete variable domain (other parts from reference TRBV7-9 and TRBJ1-2): DTGVSQNPRHKITKRGQNVTFRCDPISEHNRLYWYRQTLGQGPEFLTYFQNEAQLEKSRLLSDRFSAERPKGSFSTLEIQRTEQGDSAMYLCASSTRQGGTNYGYTFGSGTRLTVV.

This chain links TRBV7-8 with TRBJ1-2; TRBD1 matches at 9 bases. This CDR3 region has 15 residues. Per germline, CDR1 SGHVS and CDR2 FQNEAQ. J was trimmed by 6 bases and V by 0 bases; bases with no gene match: 5. The CDR3 nucleotides are TGTGCCAGCAGCTTAGCTCGGACAGGGGTAAATGGCTACACCTTC. This encodes CASSLARTGVNGYTF.